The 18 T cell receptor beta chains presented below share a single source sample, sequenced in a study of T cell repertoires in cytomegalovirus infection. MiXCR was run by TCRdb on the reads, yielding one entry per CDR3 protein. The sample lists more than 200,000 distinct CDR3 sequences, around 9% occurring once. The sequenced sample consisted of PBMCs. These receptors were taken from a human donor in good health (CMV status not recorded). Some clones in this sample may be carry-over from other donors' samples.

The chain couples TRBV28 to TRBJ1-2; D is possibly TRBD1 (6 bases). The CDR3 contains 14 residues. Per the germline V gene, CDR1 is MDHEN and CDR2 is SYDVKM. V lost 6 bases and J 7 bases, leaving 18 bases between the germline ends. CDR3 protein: CASSLRGKGGGYTF. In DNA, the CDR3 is TGTGCCAGCAGCCTCAGGGGAAAGGGGGGTGGCTACACCTTC.

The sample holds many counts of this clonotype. The CDR3 nucleotides read TGCGCCAGCAGCTTGGCCTCGACAGGCCTTAATGAAAAACTGTTTTTT. The encoded protein is CASSLASTGLNEKLFF. The gene calls are TRBV5-1 and TRBJ1-4; perhaps TRBD1 as D (6 bases). Germline assignment: CDR1 SGHRS and CDR2 YFSETQ. Trimming cost V 0 bases and J 4 bases, with 13 bases left between them. The CDR3 is 16 residues long.

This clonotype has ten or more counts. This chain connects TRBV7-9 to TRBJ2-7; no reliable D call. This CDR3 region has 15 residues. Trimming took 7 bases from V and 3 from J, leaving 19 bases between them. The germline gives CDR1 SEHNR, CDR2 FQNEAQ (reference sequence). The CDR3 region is CASTPDGIRGYEQYF. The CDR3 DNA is TGTGCCAGCACCCCGGACGGTATTCGCGGCTACGAGCAGTACTTC. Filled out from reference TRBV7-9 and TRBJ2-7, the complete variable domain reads DTGVSQNPRHKITKRGQNVTFRCDPISEHNRLYWYRQTLGQGPEFLTYFQNEAQLEKSRLLSDRFSAERPKGSFSTLEIQRTEQGDSAMYLCASTPDGIRGYEQYFGPGTRLTVT.

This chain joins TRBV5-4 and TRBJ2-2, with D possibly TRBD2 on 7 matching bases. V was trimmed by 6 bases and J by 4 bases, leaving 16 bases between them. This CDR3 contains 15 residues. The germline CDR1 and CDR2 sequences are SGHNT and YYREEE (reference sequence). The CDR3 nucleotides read TGTGCCAGCACCCTAGGGGGGGGAGGCACCGGGGAGCTGTTTTTT. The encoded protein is CASTLGGGGTGELFF. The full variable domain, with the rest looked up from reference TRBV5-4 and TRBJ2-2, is ETGVTQSPTHLIKTRGQQVTLRCSSQSGHNTVSWYQQALGQGPQFIFQYYREEENGRGNFPPRFSGLQFPNYSSELNVNALELDDSALYLCASTLGGGGTGELFFGEGSRLTVL.

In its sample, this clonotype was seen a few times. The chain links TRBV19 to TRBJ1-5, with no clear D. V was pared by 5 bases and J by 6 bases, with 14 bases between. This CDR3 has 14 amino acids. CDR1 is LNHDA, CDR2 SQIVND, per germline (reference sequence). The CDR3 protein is CASSAPRTGQPQHF. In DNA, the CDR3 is TGTGCCAGTAGTGCCCCTCGAACGGGTCAGCCCCAGCATTTT.

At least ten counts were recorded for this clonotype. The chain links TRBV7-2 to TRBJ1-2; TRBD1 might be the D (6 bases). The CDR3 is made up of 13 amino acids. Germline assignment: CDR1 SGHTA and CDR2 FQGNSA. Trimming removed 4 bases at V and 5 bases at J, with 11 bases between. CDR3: CASSSGRGYGYTF. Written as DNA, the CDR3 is TGTGCCAGCAGCTCCGGTAGGGGGTATGGCTACACCTTC.

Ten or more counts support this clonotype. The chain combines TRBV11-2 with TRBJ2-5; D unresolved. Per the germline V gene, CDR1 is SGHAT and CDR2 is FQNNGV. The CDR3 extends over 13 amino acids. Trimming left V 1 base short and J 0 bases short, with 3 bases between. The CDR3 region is CASSLGYQETQYF. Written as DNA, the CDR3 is TGTGCCAGCAGCTTAGGCTACCAAGAGACCCAGTACTTC.

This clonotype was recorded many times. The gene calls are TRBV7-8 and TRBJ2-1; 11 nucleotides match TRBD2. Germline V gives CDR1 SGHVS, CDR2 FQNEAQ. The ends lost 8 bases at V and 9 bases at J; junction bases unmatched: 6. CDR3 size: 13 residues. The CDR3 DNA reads TGTGCCAGCCTACTAGCGGGAGCGACTGAGCAGTTCTTC. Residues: CASLLAGATEQFF.

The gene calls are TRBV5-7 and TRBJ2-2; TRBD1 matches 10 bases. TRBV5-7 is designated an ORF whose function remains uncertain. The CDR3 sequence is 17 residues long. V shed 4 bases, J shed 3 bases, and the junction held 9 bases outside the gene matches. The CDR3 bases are TGTGCCAGCAGCCCGGACAGGGGGACCTTTCACACCGGGGAGCTGTTTTTT. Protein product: CASSPDRGTFHTGELFF.

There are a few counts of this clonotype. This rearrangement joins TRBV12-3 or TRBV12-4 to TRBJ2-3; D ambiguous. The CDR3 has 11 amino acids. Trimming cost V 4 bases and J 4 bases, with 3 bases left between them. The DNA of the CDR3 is TGTGCCAGCAGTTCCCCAGATACGCAGTATTTT. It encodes CASSSPDTQYF.

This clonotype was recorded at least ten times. Here the CDR3 reads CASSTRSGTSEETQYF. The CDR3 region has the DNA TGTGCCAGCAGCACCCGGTCGGGGACCAGCGAAGAGACCCAGTACTTC. The gene calls are TRBV7-2 and TRBJ2-5; D tentatively reads TRBD1 or TRBD2 (5 bases each). CDR3 length: 16 amino acids. The V and J ends lost 5 bases and 3 bases respectively, with 19 bases between them. Germline V lookup: CDR1 SGHTA, CDR2 FQGNSA.

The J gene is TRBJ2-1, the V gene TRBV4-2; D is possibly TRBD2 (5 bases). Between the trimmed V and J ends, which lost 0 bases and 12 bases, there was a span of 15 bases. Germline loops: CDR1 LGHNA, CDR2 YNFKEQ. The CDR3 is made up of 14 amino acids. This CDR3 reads CASSQEGSAPGQFF. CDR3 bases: TGTGCCAGCAGCCAAGAAGGTAGCGCGCCGGGGCAGTTCTTC.

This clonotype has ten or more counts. CDR3 DNA sequence: TGTGCCAGCAGTTGGAGTAGCAATCAGCCCCAGCATTTT. Amino acids: CASSWSSNQPQHF. This chain joins TRBV27 and TRBJ1-5; the D is unclear. Germline lookup yields CDR1 MNHEY and CDR2 SMNVEV (reference sequence). The CDR3 is 13 residues long. Trimming left V 4 bases short and J 0 bases short, with 4 bases between.

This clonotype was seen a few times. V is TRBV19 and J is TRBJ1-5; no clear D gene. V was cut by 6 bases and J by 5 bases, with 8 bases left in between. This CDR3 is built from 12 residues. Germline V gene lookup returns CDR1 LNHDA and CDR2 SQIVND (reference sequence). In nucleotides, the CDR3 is TGTGCCAGTAGCCCTTTCCATCAGCCCCAGCATTTT. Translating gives CASSPFHQPQHF.

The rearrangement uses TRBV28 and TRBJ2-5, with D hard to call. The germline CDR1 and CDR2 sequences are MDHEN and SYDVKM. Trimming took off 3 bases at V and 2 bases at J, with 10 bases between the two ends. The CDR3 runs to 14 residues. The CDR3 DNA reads TGTGCCAGCAGTTTGGACCCGACTCAAGAGACCCAGTACTTC. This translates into CASSLDPTQETQYF.

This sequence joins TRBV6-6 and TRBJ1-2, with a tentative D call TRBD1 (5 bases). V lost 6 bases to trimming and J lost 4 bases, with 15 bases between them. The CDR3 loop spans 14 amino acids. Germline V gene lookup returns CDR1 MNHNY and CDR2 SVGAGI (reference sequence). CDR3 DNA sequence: TGTGCCAGCAGACAATCATCAGGGTCCTATGGCTACACCTTC. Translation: CASRQSSGSYGYTF.

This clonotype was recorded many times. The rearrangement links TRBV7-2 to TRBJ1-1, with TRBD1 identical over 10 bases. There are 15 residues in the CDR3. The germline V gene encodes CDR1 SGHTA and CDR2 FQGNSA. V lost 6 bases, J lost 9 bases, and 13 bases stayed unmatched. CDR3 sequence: CASRPQGGTGAKAFF. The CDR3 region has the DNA TGTGCCAGCAGGCCCCAGGGGGGGACAGGGGCGAAAGCTTTCTTT.

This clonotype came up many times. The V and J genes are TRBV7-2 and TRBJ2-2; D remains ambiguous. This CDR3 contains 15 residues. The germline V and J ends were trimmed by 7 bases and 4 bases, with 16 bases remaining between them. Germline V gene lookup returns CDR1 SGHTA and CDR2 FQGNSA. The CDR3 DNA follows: TGTGCCAGCACCGAGTATGGGGAAAGCACCGGGGAGCTGTTTTTT. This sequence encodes CASTEYGESTGELFF.